The 5 T cell receptor beta chains presented below share a single source sample, sequenced in a study of T cell responses to AZD1222 COVID-19 vaccine. Here immunoSEQ multiplex PCR was the method, and the copy in TCRdb shows in-frame clones only, minus some. Here the sample spans roughly 200,000 clones, roughly 88% being singletons. The sample in question was peripheral blood, obtained on day 0 of AZD1222 vaccination. The receptors come from an adult in good health.

The V gene is TRBV2, the J gene TRBJ2-1; possible D gene TRBD2, 5 bases. V was cut by 2 bases and J by 5 bases, with 13 bases left in between. The CDR3 is made up of 15 amino acids. Per germline, CDR1 SNHLY and CDR2 FYNNEI. Written as DNA, the CDR3 is TGTGCCAGCAGTGAAAATTCGGGGAGCGACAATGAGCAGTTCTTC. This sequence encodes CASSENSGSDNEQFF. Full variable domain (missing parts from reference TRBV2 and TRBJ2-1): EPEVTQTPSHQVTQMGQEVILRCVPISNHLYFYWYRQILGQKVEFLVSFYNNEISEKSEIFDDQFSVERPDGSNFTLKIRSTKLEDSAMYFCASSENSGSDNEQFFGPGTRLTVL.

The rearrangement links TRBV7-8 to TRBJ1-6; maybe TRBD1 (5 bases). The CDR3 is 17 residues long. The V and J ends lost 7 bases and 6 bases respectively, with 22 bases between them. Germline V gene data show CDR1 as SGHVS and CDR2 as FQNEAQ. CDR3 nucleotide sequence: TGTGCCAGCACCCCTGGGGGTGCTGGAAGATTTAATTCACCCCTCCACTTT. Its protein product is CASTPGGAGRFNSPLHF.

This sequence joins TRBV29-1 and TRBJ1-1; D is unclear. The CDR3 has 14 residues. Trimming left V 0 bases short and J 4 bases short, with 12 bases between. Germline V gene lookup returns CDR1 SQVTM and CDR2 ANQGSEA. In nucleotides, the CDR3 is TGCAGCGTTGAAGATCAGGTATGGGGCACTGAAGCTTTCTTT. Translating it yields CSVEDQVWGTEAFF.

The V and J genes are TRBV24-1 and TRBJ2-1, with TRBD2 matching over 12 bases. This CDR3 comprises 16 residues. The trim removed 4 bases at V and 7 bases at J, leaving 7 bases unmatched. Per the germline V gene, CDR1 is KGHDR and CDR2 is SFDVKD. The CDR3 DNA sequence: TGTGCCACCAGTGAATCTAGCGGGGGGGTGTTAAATGAGCAGTTCTTC. Translation gives CATSESSGGVLNEQFF.

The CDR3 DNA sequence: TGTGCCAGCAGGCGGACAGGGGGTACTAATGAAAAACTGTTTTTT. Its protein product is CASRRTGGTNEKLFF. This rearrangement joins TRBV6-5 to TRBJ1-4; TRBD1 agrees at 10 bases. Trimming removed 6 bases from V and 2 bases from J; junction bases left unmatched: 3. Germline V CDR1 and CDR2: MNHEY, SVGAGI. The CDR3 runs to 15 residues.